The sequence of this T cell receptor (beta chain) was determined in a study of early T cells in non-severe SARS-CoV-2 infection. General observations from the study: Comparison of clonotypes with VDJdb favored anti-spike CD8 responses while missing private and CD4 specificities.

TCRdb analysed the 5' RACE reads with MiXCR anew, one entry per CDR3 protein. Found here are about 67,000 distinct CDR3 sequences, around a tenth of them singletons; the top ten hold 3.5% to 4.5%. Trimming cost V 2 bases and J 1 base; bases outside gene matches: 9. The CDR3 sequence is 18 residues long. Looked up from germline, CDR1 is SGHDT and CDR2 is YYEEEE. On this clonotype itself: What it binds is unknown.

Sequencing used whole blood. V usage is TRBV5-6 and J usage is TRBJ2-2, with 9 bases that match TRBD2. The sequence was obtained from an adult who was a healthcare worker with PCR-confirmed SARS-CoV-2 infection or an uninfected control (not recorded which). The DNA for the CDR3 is TGTGCCAGCAGCTTCTGGTTTAGCGGGAGAAGGAACACCGGGGAGCTGTTTTTT. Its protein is CASSFWFSGRRNTGELFF. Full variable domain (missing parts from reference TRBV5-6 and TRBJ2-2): DAGVTQSPTHLIKTRGQQVTLRCSPKSGHDTVSWYQQALGQGPQFIFQYYEEEERQRGNFPDRFSGHQFPNYSSELNVNALLLGDSALYLCASSFWFSGRRNTGELFFGEGSRLTVL.